These 28 T cell receptor beta chains share one sample of origin, sequenced in a study of breast tumors, draining lymph nodes, adjacent tissues. TCRdb called the multiplex PCR reads again in MiXCR, with one record for every CDR3 protein. The sample records about 24,000 distinct CDR3 sequences, approximately 70% being singletons. Specimen: tumor-adjacent breast tissue. The receptors originated from a female donor with breast cancer. Some clones in this sample may be carry-over from other donors' samples.

V usage is TRBV10-1 and J usage is TRBJ2-3; 12 nucleotides align to TRBD2. The CDR3 consists of 15 residues. V gave up 6 bases and J gave up 4 bases; unmatched junction bases: 5. CDR1 is WNHNN, CDR2 SYGVQD, per germline (reference sequence). The CDR3 DNA is TGCGCCAGCAGCGGGACTAGCGGGTTAGCAGATACGCAGTATTTT. The encoded protein is CASSGTSGLADTQYF.

This clonotype was observed many times. The rearrangement joins TRBV11-2 to TRBJ1-5, with a weak D call TRBD1 (6 bases). Trimming took off 5 bases at V and 1 base at J, with 15 bases between the two ends. Looked up from germline, CDR1 is SGHAT and CDR2 is FQNNGV. CDR3 length: 16 residues. The CDR3 loop is CASSQRTTGSNQPQHF. The CDR3 region has the DNA TGTGCCAGCAGCCAGAGGACAACAGGGAGCAATCAGCCCCAGCATTTT.

The chain carries TRBV20-1 and TRBJ2-5; no firm D call. The CDR3 contains 12 residues. Between the trimmed V and J ends, which lost 0 bases and 4 bases, there was a span of 6 bases. CDR1 and CDR2 (germline): DFQATT, SNEGSKA (reference sequence). This CDR3 is CSARDSRETQYF. In DNA form, the CDR3 reads TGCAGTGCTAGAGATAGTCGAGAGACCCAGTACTTC.

There are a few counts of this clonotype. The rearrangement links TRBV20-1 to TRBJ2-2, with D possibly being TRBD1 (5 bases). CDR3 length equals 12 residues. Germline lookup yields CDR1 DFQATT and CDR2 SNEGSKA (reference sequence). The V end was cut by 4 bases, the J end by 4 bases, with 7 bases between. The CDR3 DNA sequence: TGCAGTGCTAAGACAGCCACCGGGGAGCTGTTTTTT. It codes for CSAKTATGELFF.

In its sample, this clonotype is large. V is TRBV20-1 and J is TRBJ1-5; no clear D gene. Germline CDR1 reads DFQATT; CDR2 reads SNEGSKA (reference sequence). There are 18 residues in the CDR3. Trimming removed 3 bases at V and 0 bases at J, with 21 bases between. The CDR3 here is CSASPTLLDGYSNQPQHF. The CDR3 DNA is TGCAGTGCTAGCCCAACCCTTCTGGACGGCTATAGCAATCAGCCCCAGCATTTT.

The chain joins TRBV2 to TRBJ2-3, with TRBD1 identical over 8 bases. V shed 10 bases and J 0 bases; nucleotides not matched to a gene: 9. Germline CDR1 is SNHLY and CDR2 is FYNNEI. This CDR3 is 15 amino acids long. CDR3 in amino acids: CATGRTGSSTDTQYF. As DNA, the CDR3 is TGTGCCACAGGACGGACAGGGAGTAGCACAGATACGCAGTATTTT.

The rearrangement joins TRBV20-1 to TRBJ2-7; possibly TRBD1 for D (6 bases). The V and J ends lost 3 bases and 3 bases respectively, with 9 bases between them. The germline gives CDR1 DFQATT, CDR2 SNEGSKA (reference sequence). The CDR3 contains 12 residues. CDR3: CSASMDSYEQYF. Here the CDR3 DNA reads TGCAGTGCTAGCATGGACAGCTACGAGCAGTACTTC.

The chain couples TRBV20-1 to TRBJ1-5, with 9 positions matching TRBD1. Germline CDR1 reads DFQATT; CDR2 reads SNEGSKA (reference sequence). The CDR3 is 17 amino acids. With 6 bases clipped from V and 0 bases from J, the junction kept 12 bases outside the gene matches. The CDR3 DNA sequence: TGCAGTGCACAGACAGGGGGAACCGGTTATAGCAATCAGCCCCAGCATTTT. It yields the protein CSAQTGGTGYSNQPQHF.

The chain couples TRBV7-9 to TRBJ1-5, with no clear D. The ends were cut back, 1 base at V and 0 bases at J, with 7 bases in the middle. The CDR3 has 15 residues. Germline CDR1 and CDR2: SEHNR and FQNEAQ (reference sequence). The CDR3 DNA reads as TGTGCCAGCAGCTTAGGAGAATCTAGCAATCAGCCCCAGCATTTT. Residues: CASSLGESSNQPQHF.

The chain links TRBV15 to TRBJ2-7; 8 bases are a match to TRBD2. Per the germline V gene, CDR1 is LNHNV and CDR2 is YYDKDF (reference sequence). Trimming took 6 bases from V and 3 from J; bases not matched to a gene: 7. This CDR3 has 14 amino acids. Here the CDR3 reads CATSHHGGDYEQYF. The DNA for the CDR3 is TGTGCCACCAGTCACCACGGGGGGGACTACGAGCAGTACTTC. Variable domain in full (rest from reference TRBV15 and TRBJ2-7): DAMVIQNPRYQVTQFGKPVTLSCSQTLNHNVMYWYQQKSSQAPKLLFHYYDKDFNNEADTPDNFQSRRPNTSFCFLDIRSPGLGDTAMYLCATSHHGGDYEQYFGPGTRLTVT.

This clonotype was seen just once. The chain carries TRBV29-1 and TRBJ2-5; no reliable D call. Per germline, CDR1 SQVTM and CDR2 ANQGSEA. The CDR3 length is 14 residues. Trimming took off 6 bases at V and 6 bases at J, with 20 bases between the two ends. The CDR3 region is CSVTLGQLTKTQYF. In DNA, the CDR3 is TGCAGCGTGACCCTGGGCCAGCTTACCAAGACCCAGTACTTC.

A single count supports this clonotype. The chain combines TRBV20-1 with TRBJ2-1; 7 positions match TRBD2. Per the germline V gene, CDR1 is DFQATT and CDR2 is SNEGSKA (reference sequence). The CDR3 loop spans 13 amino acids. After removal of 2 bases from V and 6 bases from J, the junction contained 4 bases not matched to a gene. CDR3 amino acids: CSARRLAVNEQFF. The CDR3 region has the DNA TGCAGTGCTAGACGGCTAGCGGTCAATGAGCAGTTCTTC.

A few counts support this clonotype. The V and J genes are TRBV7-9 and TRBJ2-3; 12 bases map to TRBD2. The germline CDR1 and CDR2 sequences are SEHNR and FQNEAQ (reference sequence). CDR3 length equals 17 residues. V was clipped by 2 bases and J by 7 bases; unmatched bases: 10. The CDR3 spells CASSLKGGLAGLNTQYF. The DNA for the CDR3 is TGTGCCAGCAGCTTAAAGGGGGGACTAGCGGGTCTAAATACGCAGTATTTT. The entire variable domain, with the rest obtained from reference TRBV7-9 and TRBJ2-3, is as follows: DTGVSQNPRHKITKRGQNVTFRCDPISEHNRLYWYRQTLGQGPEFLTYFQNEAQLEKSRLLSDRFSAERPKGSFSTLEIQRTEQGDSAMYLCASSLKGGLAGLNTQYFGPGTRLTVL.

This clonotype was detected many times. This sequence joins TRBV29-1 and TRBJ2-1; 7 nucleotides align to TRBD1. Germline loops: CDR1 SQVTM, CDR2 ANQGSEA. Trimming removed 0 bases from V and 13 bases from J; junction bases left unmatched: 6. CDR3 length: 12 amino acids. The chain's CDR3 is CSVEDVRDSQFF. As DNA, the CDR3 is TGCAGCGTTGAAGACGTCCGGGACAGCCAGTTCTTC.

This sequence joins TRBV5-1 and TRBJ2-1; TRBD1 agrees at 8 bases. CDR3 length: 15 amino acids. The germline V gene has CDR1 SGHRS and CDR2 YFSETQ. After removal of 2 bases from V and 9 bases from J, the junction contained 10 bases not matched to a gene. The CDR3 protein is CASSFSDREVGEQFF. DNA of the CDR3: TGCGCCAGCAGCTTCTCGGACAGGGAAGTTGGTGAGCAGTTCTTC.

The CDR3: CASSLAFETSGNTIYF. The CDR3 DNA is TGTGCCAGCAGCTTGGCTTTCGAGACCTCTGGAAACACCATATATTTT. The chain links TRBV5-6 to TRBJ1-3; D call uncertain. The germline V and J ends were trimmed by 0 bases and 0 bases, with 10 bases remaining between them. Germline V gene lookup returns CDR1 SGHDT and CDR2 YYEEEE. The CDR3 is made up of 16 amino acids. Supplemented by reference TRBV5-6 and TRBJ1-3, the full variable domain reads DAGVTQSPTHLIKTRGQQVTLRCSPKSGHDTVSWYQQALGQGPQFIFQYYEEEERQRGNFPDRFSGHQFPNYSSELNVNALLLGDSALYLCASSLAFETSGNTIYFGEGSWLTVV.

CDR3 in DNA: TGTGCCAGCAGTCCTGTGAGAGGTGTCGGAGGCTACACCTTC. Protein product: CASSPVRGVGGYTF. The chain employs TRBV6-1 and TRBJ1-2; unclear D gene. Trimming shortened V by 5 bases and J by 8 bases, and 18 bases separated the two germline ends. The CDR3 runs 14 residues. Germline lookup yields CDR1 MNHNS and CDR2 SASEGT.

This chain connects TRBV5-5 to TRBJ1-2; 12 bases align to TRBD1. Germline assignment: CDR1 SGHKS and CDR2 YYEKEE (reference sequence). V shed 0 bases, J shed 6 bases, and the junction held 6 bases outside the gene matches. The CDR3 has 16 amino acids. For the CDR3, the DNA is TGTGCCAGCAGCTTGGGGGACAGGGGGCGCGAACATGGCTACACCTTC. Its translation: CASSLGDRGREHGYTF.

This clonotype was observed at least ten times. The chain links TRBV25-1 to TRBJ2-5; TRBD2 might be the D (5 bases). The V end lost 3 bases, the J end lost 0 bases, and 8 bases lay between the germline ends. The CDR3 contains 14 residues. From germline, CDR1 is MGHDK and CDR2 SYGVNS. The CDR3 region is CASSDSGNQETQYF. The CDR3, as DNA: TGTGCCAGCAGTGATTCGGGGAACCAAGAGACCCAGTACTTC.

This clonotype was counted once. The V and J genes are TRBV9 and TRBJ2-1; the D gene could be TRBD1 or TRBD2 (6 bases each). The V gene's germline CDR1 is SGDLS and CDR2 YYNGEE. Trimming took off 0 bases at V and 8 bases at J, with 15 bases between the two ends. The CDR3 covers 15 residues. Here the CDR3 reads CASSVGGGNAHEQFF. In nucleotides, the CDR3 is TGTGCCAGCAGCGTAGGAGGGGGGAATGCTCATGAGCAGTTCTTC.

This chain uses TRBV6-4 with TRBJ2-1; no clear D gene. V gave up 7 bases and J gave up 0 bases, with 10 bases separating them. Germline values: CDR1 MRHNA, CDR2 SNTAGT. The CDR3 consists of 14 residues. The CDR3 nucleotides read TGTGCCAGCACTCGGACCGCCTCCTACAATGAGCAGTTCTTC. It yields the protein CASTRTASYNEQFF.

This clonotype is termed medium-sized. V usage is TRBV12-3 or TRBV12-4 and J usage is TRBJ2-5; 8 bases are shared with TRBD2. After removal of 7 bases from V and 4 bases from J, the junction contained 2 bases not matched to a gene. The CDR3 spans 12 residues. CDR3 in amino acids: CASKRGRETQYF. The CDR3 nucleotides are TGTGCCAGCAAGCGGGGGCGAGAGACCCAGTACTTC.

V and J are TRBV6-1 and TRBJ2-7; TRBD2 might be the D (5 bases). V dropped 10 bases and J dropped 2 bases, with 9 bases sitting between them. There are 11 residues in the CDR3. Germline values: CDR1 MNHNS, CDR2 SASEGT. The CDR3 loop reads CATAATYEQYF. Written as DNA, the CDR3 is TGTGCCACAGCGGCTACCTACGAGCAGTACTTC.

The chain employs TRBV7-8 and TRBJ2-7; 8 bases map to TRBD2. The CDR3 is 14 residues long. CDR1 is SGHVS and CDR2 is FQNEAQ in the germline V gene. The V and J ends lost 5 bases and 2 bases, in that order; junction bases with no gene match: 5. CDR3 sequence: CASSLVAGPYEQYF. As DNA, the CDR3 is TGTGCCAGCAGCCTCGTAGCGGGACCCTACGAGCAGTACTTC.

This clonotype was recorded many times. The genes are TRBV6-2 or TRBV6-3 and TRBJ2-3; D tentatively fits TRBD1 or TRBD2 (7 bases each). CDR1 and CDR2 from the germline V gene are MNHEY and SVGEGT. The CDR3 loop spans 15 amino acids. Between the trimmed V and J ends, which lost 6 bases and 1 base, there was a span of 14 bases. The CDR3 DNA sequence: TGTGCCAGCAGACCAGGGGGGGGCCGCACAGATACGCAGTATTTT. It specifies CASRPGGGRTDTQYF.

Only a few counts were recorded for this clonotype. V and J are TRBV5-5 and TRBJ2-3, with D possibly being TRBD2 (5 bases). The CDR3 is made up of 14 amino acids. V was trimmed by 3 bases and J by 2 bases, leaving 10 bases between them. Germline V gene data show CDR1 as SGHKS and CDR2 as YYEKEE (reference sequence). In DNA form, the CDR3 reads TGTGCCAGCAGCTCACTAGAGAACACAGATACGCAGTATTTT. Residues: CASSSLENTDTQYF.

The chain links TRBV11-3 to TRBJ2-7; unclear D gene. The V and J ends lost 2 bases and 2 bases respectively, with 10 bases between them. This CDR3 is built from 14 residues. Germline CDR1 is SGHNT and CDR2 is YENEEA. CDR3 bases: TGTGCCAGCAGCTTATCGGCTGGAGCCTACGAGCAGTACTTC. It yields the protein CASSLSAGAYEQYF.

This chain joins TRBV15 and TRBJ2-3, with 12 bases that match TRBD2. The J segment lost 5 bases and the V segment lost 3 bases, leaving 3 bases of the junction unmatched. Germline V gene data show CDR1 as LNHNV and CDR2 as YYDKDF (reference sequence). This CDR3 contains 15 residues. The CDR3 protein is CATSRETSGGDTQYF. In DNA form, the CDR3 reads TGTGCCACCAGCAGGGAGACTAGCGGGGGAGATACGCAGTATTTT. Filled out from reference TRBV15 and TRBJ2-3, the complete variable domain reads DAMVIQNPRYQVTQFGKPVTLSCSQTLNHNVMYWYQQKSSQAPKLLFHYYDKDFNNEADTPDNFQSRRPNTSFCFLDIRSPGLGDTAMYLCATSRETSGGDTQYFGPGTRLTVL.